This TCR beta chain emerged from a study of T cells in Graves' hyperthyroidism and ophthalmopathy. General study results and limits: In validation, the model predicted ophthalmopathy. These predictions came a median approximately six months before onset. Blood also contained most expanded thyroid clonotypes above 0.001.

This clonotype came up many times. What it recognizes is unknown. TCR beta CDR3 region amplification was performed from RNA transcripts. Initially, a first-round RT-PCR of the TCR CDR3 employed the HTBI primer set. TCRdb re-called the multiplex PCR reads through MiXCR, storing one row per CDR3 protein. The table records 200,000 to 250,000 distinct CDR3 sequences, around 16% of them present only once. The clonotype was recovered from a woman aged 45 to 65 with Graves' hyperthyroidism. The specimen sequenced was blood.

The CDR3 coding sequence is TGTGCCAGCTCAGGAGGACAGACGAACACCGGGGAGCTGTTTTTT. Amino acids: CASSGGQTNTGELFF. The chain has TRBV18 and TRBJ2-2, with a weak D call TRBD1 (6 bases). V lost 5 bases and J 0 bases, leaving 10 bases between the germline ends. The CDR3 has 15 residues. CDR1 and CDR2 (germline): KGHSH, LQKENI.